This TCR beta chain was captured by sequencing in a study of early T cells in non-severe SARS-CoV-2 infection. Study overall: With bulk RNA from unsorted whole blood as input, sequencing yielded unpaired chains.

Study-wide findings and caveats: Matching results from VDJdb favored anti-spike CD8 responses, leaving private and CD4 specificities undetected.

This clonotype was detected many times. Its antigen is unknown. Individual cDNA molecules received unique molecular identifiers during library preparation. Each CDR3 protein gets one entry after TCRdb re-called the 5' RACE reads with MiXCR. Here the sample spans roughly 29,000 distinct CDR3 sequences, approximately 6% being singletons. This receptor was taken from an adult who was a healthcare worker with PCR-confirmed SARS-CoV-2 infection or an uninfected control (not recorded which). The sample was whole blood, taken at baseline.

This chain's CDR3 is CASGLVSPETQYF. The CDR3 nucleotides are TGTGCTAGTGGTTTGGTATCTCCAGAGACCCAGTACTTC. V is TRBV12-5 and J is TRBJ2-5; D is uncertain. V was pared by 0 bases and J by 4 bases, with 6 bases between. This CDR3 is 13 amino acids long. CDR1 and CDR2 from the germline V gene are LGHNT and FRNRAP.